The 5 T cell receptor beta chains in this list originate from one sample, sequenced in a study of blood T cell repertoires in COVID-19. Sequencing was performed with immunoSEQ multiplex PCR; in TCRdb, only in-frame clones are kept and a portion is missing. The repertoire holds about 220,000 clones, with around 80% as singletons. Sequenced input: peripheral blood. These TCRs come from a human donor in a cohort sampled during active COVID-19.

The rearrangement joins TRBV4-3 to TRBJ1-2, with 7 bases lining up with TRBD1. V gave up 8 bases and J gave up 14 bases; unmatched junction bases: 20. The germline V gene encodes CDR1 LGHNA and CDR2 YSLEER. CDR3 length equals 14 residues. CDR3 loop: CASRIRGGPGQRTF. CDR3 nucleotide sequence: TGCGCCAGCCGCATTAGAGGGGGACCGGGACAGCGAACCTTC.

The genes are TRBV28 and TRBJ1-5; 8 bases match TRBD1. Germline lookup yields CDR1 MDHEN and CDR2 SYDVKM. Trimming at V came to 5 bases and at J to 6 bases, leaving 6 bases not matched to a gene. This CDR3 spans 14 amino acids. The CDR3 protein is CASSDRGVGQPQHF. In nucleotides, the CDR3 is TGTGCCAGCAGTGACAGGGGAGTGGGTCAGCCCCAGCATTTT.

V and J are TRBV5-4 and TRBJ1-2; weak D call: TRBD1 (6 bases). With 5 bases removed from V and 4 bases from J, the gap between germline ends came to 9 bases. The CDR3 runs to 12 residues. Germline V lookup: CDR1 SGHNT, CDR2 YYREEE (reference sequence). The CDR3 nucleotides read TGTGCCAGCAGGGCGGACAGCTATGGCTACACCTTC. It codes for CASRADSYGYTF.

This rearrangement joins TRBV7-2 to TRBJ2-4; a weak D match, TRBD1 (6 bases). CDR3 size: 17 residues. V gave up 1 base and J gave up 5 bases, with 18 bases separating them. Per the germline V gene, CDR1 is SGHTA and CDR2 is FQGNSA. DNA for the CDR3: TGTGCCAGCAGCTTAGTGGCGGGCAGGGGAAGTCAAAACATTCAGTACTTC. This sequence encodes CASSLVAGRGSQNIQYF.

J is TRBJ1-5 and V is TRBV4-2, with D tentatively TRBD1 (5 bases). This CDR3 is 15 amino acids long. Germline V gene data show CDR1 as LGHNA and CDR2 as YNFKEQ. Deletions cut 3 bases from V and 4 bases from J, with 13 bases between. In DNA form, the CDR3 reads TGTGCCAGCAGCCAGGAGGGGACCACAAATCAGCCCCAGCATTTT. It codes for CASSQEGTTNQPQHF.